The source of this TCR beta chain is a study of blood T cell repertoires in COVID-19. Overall study context: Whether acute or convalescent, the COVID-19 samples came from the United States, Italy and Spain.

The length of the CDR3 is 15 residues. V was pared by 5 bases and J by 3 bases, with 16 bases between. In germline, CDR1 is LNHDA, CDR2 SQIVND (reference sequence). One Seattle source followed patients from active infection through their disease course. TCRdb's copy holds only in-frame clones and misses some; the assay was immunoSEQ multiplex PCR. The sample consists of about 150,000 clones, 85% of them appearing once. J is TRBJ1-2 and V is TRBV19, with a possible D match to TRBD1 (5 bases). The source is a woman in her fifties or sixties with COVID-19, enrolled during active disease. What was sequenced was peripheral blood. The CDR3 DNA follows: TGTGCCAGTAGTCACCGCTCGGGGGGAGACTATGGCTACACCTTC. Translating gives CASSHRSGGDYGYTF.